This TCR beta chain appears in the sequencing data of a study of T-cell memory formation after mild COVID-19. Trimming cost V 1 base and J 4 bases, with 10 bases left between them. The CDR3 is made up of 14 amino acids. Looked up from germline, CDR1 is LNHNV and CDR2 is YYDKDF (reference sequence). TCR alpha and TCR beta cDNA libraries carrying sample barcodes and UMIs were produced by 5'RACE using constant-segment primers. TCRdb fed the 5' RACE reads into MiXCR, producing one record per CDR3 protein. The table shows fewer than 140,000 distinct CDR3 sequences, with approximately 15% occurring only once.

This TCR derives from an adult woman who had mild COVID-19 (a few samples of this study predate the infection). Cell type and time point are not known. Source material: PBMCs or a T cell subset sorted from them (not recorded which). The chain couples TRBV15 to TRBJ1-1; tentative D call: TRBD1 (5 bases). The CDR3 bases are TGTGCCACCAGCAGAGGAGGTGGGGGCACTGAAGCTTTCTTT. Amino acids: CATSRGGGGTEAFF.